This entry concerns a single T cell receptor (beta chain). Authors' data handling: Estimation of nucleated cell counts was performed using reference gene primer amplification. Generated by immunoSEQ multiplex PCR, the TCRdb table keeps only in-frame clones and is missing some. V, J and clone size reflect that table, while D and trimming were determined from the DNA. This sample has about 100,000 clones, with 88% found just once. The source of the sample is a study of blood T cell repertoires in COVID-19. Study-level information: COVID-19 samples, acute and convalescent, were from the United States, Italy and Spain. In each case, the material was cDNA or gDNA derived from T cells, B-cell-depleted T cells, or PBMCs.

Germline-derived CDR1 and CDR2 are MDHEN and SYDVKM. The CDR3 runs 15 residues. V was cut by 3 bases and J by 2 bases, with 10 bases left in between. The chain links TRBV28 to TRBJ2-2, with a tentative D call TRBD2 (5 bases). Sequencing was carried out using peripheral blood. This clonotype was obtained from a woman aged 60-75 years with acute or convalescent COVID-19. The CDR3 spells CASSLSGFNTGELFF. CDR3 nucleotide sequence: TGTGCCAGCAGTTTGAGCGGCTTTAACACCGGGGAGCTGTTTTTT.